A single sample is the source of the 31 T cell receptor beta chains below, sequenced in a study of blood T cell repertoires in COVID-19. Some clones are missing from TCRdb's copy, which holds only in-frame ones; the method was immunoSEQ multiplex PCR. The sample shows about 53,000 clones, about 80% of them seen only once. Sequenced: peripheral blood. The receptor set was obtained from a human donor in a cohort sampled during active COVID-19.

This clone turned up a few times. One junction end does not reproduce the germline sequence, and a read error may be involved. The J gene is TRBJ2-7, the V gene TRBV7-9, with D perhaps matching TRBD1 (6 bases). The CDR3 consists of 12 residues. CDR1 is SEHNR and CDR2 is FQNEAQ in the germline V gene (reference sequence). CDR3: CASSLEGTYQHF. CDR3 sequence (DNA): TGTGCCAGCAGCTTAGAGGGGACATATCAACACTTC.

The rearrangement links TRBV7-6 to TRBJ2-1; no clear D gene. This CDR3 has 13 residues. Per the germline V gene, CDR1 is SGHVS and CDR2 is FNYEAQ. Trimming removed 3 bases at V and 9 bases at J, with 12 bases between. CDR3 sequence: CASSFDDTGEQFF. The CDR3 DNA reads as TGTGCCAGCAGCTTCGATGATACCGGTGAGCAGTTCTTC.

With respect to this clone: The junction does not match germline at one end; this may be a read error. The V and J genes are TRBV28 and TRBJ2-1, with 10 bases aligning to TRBD2. The length of the CDR3 is 14 residues. CDR1 MDHEN and CDR2 SYDVKM come from the germline V gene. The CDR3: CASTLAGGGNEQFF. The CDR3 DNA is TGTGCCAGCACTTTAGCGGGAGGAGGGAATGAGCAGTTCTTC.

A remark on this clone: Germline and junction disagree at one end, which may indicate a read error. V is TRBV2 and J is TRBJ2-3; 8 bases agree with TRBD1. This CDR3 is 13 amino acids long. Germline V CDR1 and CDR2: SNHLY, FYNNEI. CDR3: CASNRDRGQKGAF. CDR3 nucleotides: TGTGCCAGCAACCGTGACAGGGGCCAGAAGGGCGCTTTT.

V is TRBV12-5 and J is TRBJ1-2; 7 nucleotides align to TRBD1. CDR1 is LGHNT and CDR2 is FRNRAP in the germline V gene. The CDR3 contains 17 residues. J was trimmed by 6 bases and V by 0 bases; bases with no gene match: 13. In DNA form, the CDR3 reads TGTGCTAGTGGTTTGGTACTGGGTCGGACAGGTTTAAATGGCTACACCTTC. Translation gives CASGLVLGRTGLNGYTF. Full variable domain (rest looked up from reference TRBV12-5 and TRBJ1-2): DARVTQTPRHKVTEMGQEVTMRCQPILGHNTVFWYRQTMMQGLELLAYFRNRAPLDDSGMPKDRFSAEMPDATLATLKIQPSEPRDSAVYFCASGLVLGRTGLNGYTFGSGTRLTVV.

The genes are TRBV2 and TRBJ2-5, with 8 bases lining up with TRBD1. Germline CDR1 and CDR2: SNHLY and FYNNEI. The CDR3 covers 14 residues. With 6 bases clipped from V and 1 base from J, the junction kept 4 bases outside the gene matches. CDR3 in DNA: TGTGCCAGCAGACCGACAGGGGTCCAAGAGACCCAGTACTTC. Translated: CASRPTGVQETQYF.

This chain uses TRBV30 with TRBJ1-3, with 10 bases aligning to TRBD1. The germline V gene encodes CDR1 GTSNPN and CDR2 SVGIG (reference sequence). The ends lost 3 bases at V and 2 bases at J; junction bases unmatched: 4. The CDR3 length is 15 residues. The CDR3 nucleotides read TGTGCCTGGAGAGCAGGGACAGGGGCTGGAAACACCATATATTTT. It encodes CAWRAGTGAGNTIYF.

This clone was counted once. V usage is TRBV25-1 and J usage is TRBJ2-1; TRBD2 matches at 12 bases. The CDR3 has 15 amino acids. The V gene end was trimmed by 6 bases and the J gene end by 4 bases; junction bases not matched to a gene: 4. From germline, CDR1 is MGHDK and CDR2 SYGVNS. CDR3 in DNA: TGTGCCAGCAGCCCCGGGACTAGCGGGTACAATGAGCAGTTCTTC. This translates into CASSPGTSGYNEQFF. The variable domain in full, with the rest retrieved from reference TRBV25-1 and TRBJ2-1, is EADIYQTPRYLVIGTGKKITLECSQTMGHDKMYWYQQDPGMELHLIHYSYGVNSTEKGDLSSESTVSRIRTEHFPLTLESARPSHTSQYLCASSPGTSGYNEQFFGPGTRLTVL.

This chain connects TRBV7-2 to TRBJ2-1; unclear D gene. Germline assignment: CDR1 SGHTA and CDR2 FQGNSA. There are 11 residues in the CDR3. Between the trimmed V and J ends, which lost 8 bases and 7 bases, there was a span of 9 bases. CDR3 sequence: CASAYRNEQFF. The DNA of the CDR3 is TGTGCCAGCGCTTATAGAAATGAGCAGTTCTTC.

This chain joins TRBV3-1 (or the pseudogene TRBV3-2) and TRBJ2-5; D unresolved. The CDR3 runs to 14 residues. Between the trimmed V and J ends, which lost 0 bases and 7 bases, there was a span of 12 bases. Germline V gene data show CDR1 as LGHDT and CDR2 as YNNKEL (reference sequence). This CDR3 is CASSQDRRVGTQYF. CDR3 coding DNA: TGTGCCAGCAGCCAAGACCGCCGGGTCGGGACCCAGTACTTC.

The chain carries TRBV28 and TRBJ2-1, with a weak D call TRBD2 (5 bases). The V gene's germline CDR1 is MDHEN and CDR2 SYDVKM. V was clipped by 4 bases and J by 4 bases, with 20 bases between them. There are 17 residues in the CDR3. As DNA, the CDR3 is TGTGCCAGCAGTTCCCCCCCGCCGGGGTCGAGGTACAATGAGCAGTTCTTC. This gives the protein CASSSPPPGSRYNEQFF.

This clone was detected a few times. The chain combines TRBV5-1 with TRBJ1-6; TRBD1 agrees at 7 bases. The trim removed 4 bases at V and 9 bases at J, leaving 13 bases unmatched. CDR1 and CDR2 from the germline V gene are SGHRS and YFSETQ. This CDR3 region has 16 residues. CDR3 nucleotides: TGCGCCAGCAGCCGGGACAGTGGACGTCTTGGTTCACCCCTCCACTTT. Protein product: CASSRDSGRLGSPLHF.

This clone was detected once. This chain connects TRBV5-1 to TRBJ2-3; D is unclear. CDR1 SGHRS and CDR2 YFSETQ come from the germline V gene. Trimming left V 1 base short and J 5 bases short, with 8 bases between. The CDR3 has 13 residues. CDR3 region: CASSLTAVDTQYF. As DNA, the CDR3 is TGCGCCAGCAGCTTGACCGCGGTAGATACGCAGTATTTT.

V usage is TRBV6-5 and J usage is TRBJ2-2, with D unclear. Germline lookup yields CDR1 MNHEY and CDR2 SVGAGI. The CDR3 sequence is 14 residues long. V was trimmed by 4 bases and J by 6 bases, leaving 12 bases between them. The CDR3 bases are TGTGCCAGCAGTTCTACTATAGGATCCGGGGAGCTGTTTTTT. Translation: CASSSTIGSGELFF.

The V call is TRBV4-1, the J call TRBJ1-2; maybe TRBD1 (5 bases). Per germline, CDR1 MGHRA and CDR2 YSYEKL. The CDR3 spans 14 residues. V lost 4 bases and J 9 bases, leaving 18 bases between the germline ends. In DNA, the CDR3 is TGCGCCAGCAGCCCGAGGGGCGGGGTCAGGAGCTACACCTTC. Its protein product is CASSPRGGVRSYTF.

V gene TRBV7-9 combines with J gene TRBJ2-1, with no clear D. The CDR3 length is 10 residues. Trimming shortened V by 8 bases and J by 8 bases, and 7 bases separated the two germline ends. Germline-derived CDR1 and CDR2 are SEHNR and FQNEAQ (reference sequence). This chain's CDR3 is CASSVHEQFF. DNA for the CDR3: TGTGCCAGCTCCGTCCATGAGCAGTTCTTC. Looking up the rest from reference TRBV7-9 and TRBJ2-1 gives the full variable domain: DTGVSQNPRHKITKRGQNVTFRCDPISEHNRLYWYRQTLGQGPEFLTYFQNEAQLEKSRLLSDRFSAERPKGSFSTLEIQRTEQGDSAMYLCASSVHEQFFGPGTRLTVL.

The chain combines TRBV6-2 or TRBV6-3 with TRBJ2-2; D is possibly TRBD2 (7 bases). V was cut by 8 bases and J by 4 bases, with 20 bases left in between. The CDR3 has 16 residues. The germline gives CDR1 MNHEY, CDR2 SVGEGT. The CDR3 sequence is CASGWNGGPSTGELFF. The CDR3 nucleotides read TGTGCCAGCGGTTGGAACGGGGGGCCTAGCACCGGGGAGCTGTTTTTT.

This rearrangement joins TRBV6-5 to TRBJ1-1; D may be TRBD1 (5 bases). The germline CDR1 and CDR2 sequences are MNHEY and SVGAGI. Between the trimmed V and J ends, which lost 5 bases and 5 bases, there was a span of 9 bases. The CDR3 runs 12 residues. The CDR3 reads CASSKDTTEAFF. In DNA, the CDR3 is TGTGCCAGCAGTAAGGACACGACTGAAGCTTTCTTT.

The chain employs TRBV7-9 and TRBJ2-3; the match to TRBD2 covers 8 bases. This CDR3 is built from 15 residues. The ends lost 4 bases at V and 1 base at J; junction bases unmatched: 4. Germline lookup yields CDR1 SEHNR and CDR2 FQNEAQ (reference sequence). CDR3: CASSSSGGGTDTQYF. In DNA form, the CDR3 reads TGTGCCAGCAGCTCAAGCGGGGGTGGCACAGATACGCAGTATTTT.

This clone showed up just a few times. This chain links TRBV9 with TRBJ2-1, with a weak D call TRBD2 (6 bases). The V and J ends lost 2 bases and 4 bases respectively, with 16 bases between them. This CDR3 contains 16 residues. Germline CDR1 and CDR2: SGDLS and YYNGEE. The CDR3: CASSVEGGVGYNEQFF. CDR3 nucleotides: TGTGCCAGCAGCGTGGAGGGAGGAGTTGGGTACAATGAGCAGTTCTTC.

This chain links TRBV5-4 with TRBJ2-5; possibly TRBD1 for D (6 bases). Per germline, CDR1 SGHNT and CDR2 YYREEE (reference sequence). Trimming removed 4 bases at V and 1 base at J, with 11 bases between. The length of the CDR3 is 14 residues. CDR3 in amino acids: CASSPGTSQETQYF. The CDR3 DNA reads as TGTGCCAGCAGCCCTGGGACATCCCAAGAGACCCAGTACTTC.

This rearrangement joins TRBV6-5 to TRBJ2-2, with TRBD1 matching over 7 bases. From germline, CDR1 is MNHEY and CDR2 SVGAGI. This CDR3 comprises 16 residues. With V trimmed by 2 bases and J by 4 bases, 7 bases remained unmatched. For the CDR3, the DNA is TGTGCCAGCAGTTACGAGGGGGCGCGAGGCACCGGGGAGCTGTTTTTT. This encodes CASSYEGARGTGELFF.

This clone is a singleton in its sample. CDR3 region: CASQGGAQNTEAFF. The CDR3 region has the DNA TGTGCCAGTCAAGGGGGGGCCCAGAACACTGAAGCTTTCTTT. The chain has TRBV27 and TRBJ1-1; possibly TRBD1 for D (6 bases). With 9 bases removed from V and 1 base from J, the gap between germline ends came to 15 bases. Germline CDR1 MNHEY, CDR2 SMNVEV (reference sequence). The CDR3 sequence is 14 residues long.

The chain couples TRBV4-3 to TRBJ2-2, with D perhaps matching TRBD2 (6 bases). V was cut by 4 bases and J by 3 bases, with 9 bases left in between. Germline V gene data show CDR1 as LGHNA and CDR2 as YSLEER. This CDR3 has 14 amino acids. This chain's CDR3 is CASSRGEYTGELFF. The CDR3 coding sequence is TGCGCCAGCAGCCGGGGGGAGTACACCGGGGAGCTGTTTTTT.

The rearrangement links TRBV6-1 to TRBJ1-1; 8 nucleotides align to TRBD1. J lost 3 bases, V lost 3 bases, and 0 bases had no gene match. The CDR3 spans 13 residues. Per the germline V gene, CDR1 is MNHNS and CDR2 is SASEGT. The CDR3 reads CASSEDRDTEAFF. For the CDR3, the DNA is TGTGCCAGCAGTGAGGACAGGGACACTGAAGCTTTCTTT.

The gene calls are TRBV9 and TRBJ1-2, with 7 positions matching TRBD1. J gave up 0 bases and V 3 bases, and 8 bases lay outside the gene matches. CDR3 length equals 16 residues. The germline V gene has CDR1 SGDLS and CDR2 YYNGEE. CDR3 loop: CASSATGQAANYGYTF. The CDR3 region has the DNA TGTGCCAGCAGCGCAACAGGACAGGCGGCTAACTATGGCTACACCTTC.

This clone appeared a few times. The V gene is TRBV21-1, the J gene TRBJ2-3; TRBD1, the table's D call, lacks a check against the DNA. TRBV21-1 is a recognized pseudogene. The CDR3 contains 16 residues. CDR3 bases: TGTGCCAGCAGCAAAGCGCGTAGCGACAGGGCAGATACGCAGTATTTT. As protein: CASSKARSDRADTQYF.

The rearrangement joins TRBV7-2 to TRBJ2-7, with 8 bases that match TRBD2. V shed 8 bases and J 0 bases; nucleotides not matched to a gene: 12. This CDR3 has 16 residues. CDR1 is SGHTA and CDR2 is FQGNSA in the germline V gene. CDR3 sequence: CASAPGGAGGSYEQYF. The CDR3 DNA reads as TGTGCCAGCGCACCCGGGGGGGCGGGAGGCTCCTACGAGCAGTACTTC.

The chain employs TRBV19 and TRBJ1-1; D is perhaps TRBD1 (6 bases). Germline CDR1 LNHDA, CDR2 SQIVND (reference sequence). With 8 bases removed from V and 1 base from J, the gap between germline ends came to 11 bases. This CDR3 contains 13 residues. The CDR3 nucleotides read TGTGCCAGTCAAGGGACACCGAACACTGAAGCTTTCTTT. Translated, it gives CASQGTPNTEAFF.

J is TRBJ2-1 and V is TRBV6-6; 9 nucleotides align to TRBD2. V shed 4 bases, J shed 4 bases, and the junction held 8 bases outside the gene matches. The CDR3 has 16 residues. CDR1 is MNHNY, CDR2 SVGAGI, per germline (reference sequence). CDR3 bases: TGTGCCAGCAGTTCTACGCGTAGCGGGGGATACAATGAGCAGTTCTTC. As protein: CASSSTRSGGYNEQFF.

The chain uses TRBV4-3 and TRBJ2-6; 7 nucleotides align to TRBD1. The CDR3 totals 16 residues. Germline values: CDR1 LGHNA, CDR2 YSLEER. Trimming took 2 bases from V and 8 from J; bases not matched to a gene: 9. CDR3 nucleotides: TGCGCCAGCAGCCAATCGGGGAACAGGGGCTCCAACGTCCTGACTTTC. It translates to CASSQSGNRGSNVLTF.